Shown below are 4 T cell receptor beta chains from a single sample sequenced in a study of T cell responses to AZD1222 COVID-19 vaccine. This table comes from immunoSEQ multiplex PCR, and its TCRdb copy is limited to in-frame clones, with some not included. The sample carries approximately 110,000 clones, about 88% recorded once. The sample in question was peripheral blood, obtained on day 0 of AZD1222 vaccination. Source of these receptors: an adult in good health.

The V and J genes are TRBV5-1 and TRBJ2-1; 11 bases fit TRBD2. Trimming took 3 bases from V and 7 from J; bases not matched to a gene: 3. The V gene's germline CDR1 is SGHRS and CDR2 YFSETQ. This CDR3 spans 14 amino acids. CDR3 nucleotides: TGCGCCAGCAGCTGGACTAGCGGGTTGAATGAGCAGTTCTTC. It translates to CASSWTSGLNEQFF.

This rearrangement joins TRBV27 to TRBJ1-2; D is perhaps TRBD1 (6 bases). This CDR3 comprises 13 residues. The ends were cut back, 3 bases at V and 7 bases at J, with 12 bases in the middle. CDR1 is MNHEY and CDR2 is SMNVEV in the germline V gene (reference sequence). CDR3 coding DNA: TGTGCCAGCAGTTTTCTACAGGGTGGTGGCTACACCTTC. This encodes CASSFLQGGGYTF.

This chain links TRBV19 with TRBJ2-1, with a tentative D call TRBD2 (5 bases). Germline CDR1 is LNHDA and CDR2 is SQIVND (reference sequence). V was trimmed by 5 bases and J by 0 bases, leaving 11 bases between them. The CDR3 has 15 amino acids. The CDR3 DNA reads TGTGCCAGTAGTCCAAGCGGTAGCTCCTACAATGAGCAGTTCTTC. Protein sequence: CASSPSGSSYNEQFF. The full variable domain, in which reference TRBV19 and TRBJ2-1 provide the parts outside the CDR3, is DGGITQSPKYLFRKEGQNVTLSCEQNLNHDAMYWYRQDPGQGLRLIYYSQIVNDFQKGDIAEGYSVSREKKESFPLTVTSAQKNPTAFYLCASSPSGSSYNEQFFGPGTRLTVL.

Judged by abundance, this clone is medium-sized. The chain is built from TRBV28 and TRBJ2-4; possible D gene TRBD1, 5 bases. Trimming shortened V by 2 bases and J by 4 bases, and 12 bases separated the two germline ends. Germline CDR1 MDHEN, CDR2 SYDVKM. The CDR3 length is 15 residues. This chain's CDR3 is CASSLLDSLKNIQYF. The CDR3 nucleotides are TGTGCCAGCAGTTTACTCGACAGCCTAAAAAACATTCAGTACTTC.